Presented here are 28 T cell receptor beta chains from one specimen sequenced in a study of cytomegalovirus exposure and HLA in healthy donors. The PCR was carried out with 60 Vbeta primers and 13 Jbeta primers. Libraries were prepared by immunoSEQ multiplex PCR; TCRdb keeps only in-frame clonotypes and omits some of them. The profile shows 65,000 to 85,000 clones, almost 80% of them singletons. Sequenced sample: PBMCs. These receptors all stem from a middle-aged woman in good health and CMV-seropositive.

The rearrangement links TRBV30 to TRBJ2-7; D may be TRBD1 (6 bases). This CDR3 is 12 amino acids long. Germline V gene lookup returns CDR1 GTSNPN and CDR2 SVGIG (reference sequence). With 2 bases removed from V and 7 bases from J, the gap between germline ends came to 12 bases. The CDR3 DNA reads as TGTGCCTGGAGTAGGGGGACGAAAGAGCAGTACTTC. It specifies CAWSRGTKEQYF.

The V and J genes are TRBV9 and TRBJ2-5; 9 bases line up with TRBD2. V lost 0 bases, J lost 1 base, and 7 bases stayed unmatched. CDR1 and CDR2 from the germline V gene are SGDLS and YYNGEE. The CDR3 is made up of 17 amino acids. For the CDR3, the DNA is TGTGCCAGCAGCGTAGATGGACTAGCGCTAAGCCAAGAGACCCAGTACTTC. It is translated as CASSVDGLALSQETQYF.

V usage is TRBV4-2 and J usage is TRBJ2-3; D unclear. CDR3 length: 14 residues. The germline V and J ends were trimmed by 0 bases and 0 bases, with 4 bases remaining between them. The germline CDR1 and CDR2 sequences are LGHNA and YNFKEQ. The CDR3 spells CASSQERSTDTQYF. CDR3 nucleotide sequence: TGTGCCAGCAGCCAAGAGCGGAGCACAGATACGCAGTATTTT.

V is TRBV25-1 and J is TRBJ2-7; D perhaps matches TRBD1 (6 bases). Looked up from germline, CDR1 is MGHDK and CDR2 is SYGVNS. This CDR3 comprises 13 residues. The V end was cut by 9 bases, the J end by 1 base, with 13 bases between. DNA of the CDR3: TGTGCCAGTAAGACAGGACAGTCCTACGAGCAGTACTTC. Translation: CASKTGQSYEQYF.

The V and J genes are TRBV5-1 and TRBJ2-7; perhaps TRBD2 as D (5 bases). The ends were cut back, 1 base at V and 7 bases at J, with 12 bases in the middle. The CDR3 length is 13 residues. Germline CDR1 reads SGHRS; CDR2 reads YFSETQ. CDR3 loop: CASSLSVSGEQYF. CDR3 in DNA: TGCGCCAGCAGCTTGTCTGTGTCGGGAGAGCAGTACTTC.

This rearrangement joins TRBV9 to TRBJ1-5; D unresolved. The CDR3 covers 13 residues. Germline CDR1 is SGDLS and CDR2 is YYNGEE. Trimming removed 5 bases at V and 3 bases at J, with 9 bases between. Here the CDR3 DNA reads TGTGCCAGCAGTTCAGACACCAATCAGCCCCAGCATTTT. Its translation is CASSSDTNQPQHF.

V usage is TRBV5-1 and J usage is TRBJ1-2, with 8 bases lining up with TRBD1. Trimming at V came to 3 bases and at J to 4 bases, leaving 14 bases not matched to a gene. This CDR3 has 17 amino acids. Germline CDR1 reads SGHRS; CDR2 reads YFSETQ. The CDR3 DNA is TGCGCCAGCAGCTGGACCCCAGGACAGGGCTCCGGCTATGGCTACACCTTC. Encoded protein: CASSWTPGQGSGYGYTF. Full variable domain (outside the CDR3, taken from reference TRBV5-1 and TRBJ1-2): KAGVTQTPRYLIKTRGQQVTLSCSPISGHRSVSWYQQTPGQGLQFLFEYFSETQRNKGNFPGRFSGRQFSNSRSEMNVSTLELGDSALYLCASSWTPGQGSGYGYTFGSGTRLTVV.

The DNA for the CDR3 is TGTGCCAGCAGCTTGGGAGCAGGGGGCGAGGGTATGAGCGGCTACACCTTC. It specifies CASSLGAGGEGMSGYTF. The genes are TRBV5-6 and TRBJ1-2, with 8 bases identical to TRBD1. The CDR3 extends over 17 amino acids. Germline-derived CDR1 and CDR2 are SGHDT and YYEEEE. The ends lost 0 bases at V and 8 bases at J; junction bases unmatched: 15.

The rearrangement joins TRBV5-4 to TRBJ2-7; D remains ambiguous. Germline lookup yields CDR1 SGHNT and CDR2 YYREEE (reference sequence). The CDR3 contains 15 residues. With 3 bases removed from V and 3 bases from J, the gap between germline ends came to 16 bases. CDR3 in amino acids: CASSSDYGASYEQYF. CDR3 coding DNA: TGTGCCAGCAGCTCCGATTACGGCGCTAGCTACGAGCAGTACTTC.

V usage is TRBV15 and J usage is TRBJ1-5; D not resolved. The CDR3 has 13 amino acids. CDR1 and CDR2 from the germline V gene are LNHNV and YYDKDF (reference sequence). V lost 0 bases, J lost 5 bases, and 5 bases lay in between. As DNA, the CDR3 is TGTGCCACCAGCAGAGATTCCGATCAGCCCCAGCATTTT. It translates to CATSRDSDQPQHF.

The chain uses TRBV4-2 and TRBJ2-5; TRBD2 is a possible D gene (7 bases). The CDR3 runs 17 residues. The germline V and J ends were trimmed by 0 bases and 5 bases, with 19 bases remaining between them. The germline V gene encodes CDR1 LGHNA and CDR2 YNFKEQ. The CDR3 sequence is CASSQDWSGGEWETQYF. The CDR3 DNA is TGTGCCAGCAGCCAAGATTGGTCGGGGGGCGAATGGGAGACCCAGTACTTC.

The CDR3 DNA reads TGTGCCAGCAGCCGGGACAGGGGCAGGGAGACCCAGTACTTC. Its translation is CASSRDRGRETQYF. J is TRBJ2-5 and V is TRBV14, with 10 bases that match TRBD1. The CDR3 is 14 residues long. Germline CDR1 SGHDN, CDR2 FVKESK. Losses at the gene ends were 4 bases for V and 5 bases for J; bases not matched to a gene: 4.

This clone was found once. CDR3 in DNA: TGTGCCAGCAGCGTCGGGGGGACTAGCAGCGAGCAGTACTTC. It encodes CASSVGGTSSEQYF. The chain combines TRBV9 with TRBJ2-7, with 9 bases fitting TRBD2. In germline, CDR1 is SGDLS, CDR2 YYNGEE. The CDR3 runs 14 residues. V trimming: 2 bases; J trimming: 6 bases; junction bases outside the gene matches: 6.

The genes are TRBV15 and TRBJ1-4; 7 positions match TRBD1. V lost 1 base and J lost 8; bases outside the gene matches: 7. CDR1 and CDR2 (germline): LNHNV, YYDKDF (reference sequence). This CDR3 spans 15 amino acids. The CDR3 bases are TGTGCCACCAGCAGAGTACAGGTCAGGGGGGAAAAACTGTTTTTT. Protein sequence: CATSRVQVRGEKLFF.

The genes are TRBV7-8 and TRBJ1-1; 8 nucleotides agree with TRBD1. This CDR3 is built from 16 residues. J lost 1 base, V lost 5 bases, and 9 bases had no gene match. The germline V gene has CDR1 SGHVS and CDR2 FQNEAQ. Here the CDR3 reads CASSLWTGLRNTEAFF. The CDR3 region has the DNA TGTGCCAGCAGCCTTTGGACAGGGCTAAGGAACACTGAAGCTTTCTTT. Full variable domain (outside the CDR3, taken from reference TRBV7-8 and TRBJ1-1): GAGVSQSPRYKVAKRGQDVALRCDPISGHVSLFWYQQALGQGPEFLTYFQNEAQLDKSGLPSDRFFAERPEGSVSTLKIQRTQQEDSAVYLCASSLWTGLRNTEAFFGQGTRLTVV.

The CDR3 loop is CASSMNLRDTGYTF. Written as DNA, the CDR3 is TGTGCCAGTAGTATGAACCTCCGGGACACTGGCTACACCTTC. The chain combines TRBV19 with TRBJ1-2; D perhaps matches TRBD1 (6 bases). Between the trimmed V and J ends, which lost 3 bases and 7 bases, there was a span of 15 bases. The CDR3 spans 14 residues. The germline V gene has CDR1 LNHDA and CDR2 SQIVND (reference sequence). The full variable domain, completed using reference TRBV19 and TRBJ1-2, is DGGITQSPKYLFRKEGQNVTLSCEQNLNHDAMYWYRQDPGQGLRLIYYSQIVNDFQKGDIAEGYSVSREKKESFPLTVTSAQKNPTAFYLCASSMNLRDTGYTFGSGTRLTVV.

This chain uses TRBV15 with TRBJ1-5; 7 bases fit TRBD1. Germline V gene lookup returns CDR1 LNHNV and CDR2 YYDKDF (reference sequence). V gave up 1 base and J gave up 9 bases; unmatched junction bases: 3. This CDR3 is 13 amino acids long. The CDR3 region is CATSRGDSRPQHF. CDR3 nucleotide sequence: TGTGCCACCAGCAGAGGGGACAGCCGGCCCCAGCATTTT.

This clone was seen only a few times. V is TRBV30 and J is TRBJ2-1; 8 bases align to TRBD2. CDR3 size: 15 residues. Germline trimming cut 3 bases from V and 4 bases from J; bases unmatched to any gene: 8. From germline, CDR1 is GTSNPN and CDR2 SVGIG (reference sequence). The CDR3 sequence is CAWRGVAGIYNEQFF. The CDR3 coding sequence is TGTGCCTGGAGAGGGGTAGCGGGAATTTACAATGAGCAGTTCTTC.

The chain links TRBV2 to TRBJ1-5, with TRBD1 as a possible D gene (6 bases). Germline loops: CDR1 SNHLY, CDR2 FYNNEI. V was clipped by 6 bases and J by 2 bases, with 23 bases between them. This CDR3 has 18 residues. The CDR3 here is CASRDVTGPPSGNQPQHF. Written as DNA, the CDR3 is TGTGCCAGCAGGGACGTAACAGGGCCCCCCTCTGGCAATCAGCCCCAGCATTTT.

This sequence joins TRBV9 and TRBJ1-1; TRBD1 agrees at 8 bases. The CDR3 covers 17 residues. J lost 3 bases, V lost 0 bases, and 10 bases had no gene match. CDR1 and CDR2 (germline): SGDLS, YYNGEE. The CDR3 DNA reads TGTGCCAGCAGCGTAGCTACAGGGACAGGCCCGGACACTGAAGCTTTCTTT. This gives the protein CASSVATGTGPDTEAFF. The full variable domain, rest sourced from reference TRBV9 and TRBJ1-1, is DSGVTQTPKHLITATGQRVTLRCSPRSGDLSVYWYQQSLDQGLQFLIQYYNGEERAKGNILERFSAQQFPDLHSELNLSSLELGDSALYFCASSVATGTGPDTEAFFGQGTRLTVV.

CDR3 amino acids: CASSIGGQSTGETQYF. In DNA form, the CDR3 reads TGTGCCAGTAGTATAGGTGGACAGTCCACCGGGGAGACCCAGTACTTC. V usage is TRBV19 and J usage is TRBJ2-5; weak D call: TRBD1 (6 bases). The CDR3 is 16 residues long. CDR1 and CDR2 (germline): LNHDA, SQIVND (reference sequence). Trimming pared 1 base from V and 5 bases from J, leaving 17 bases between.

This clone was seen a single time. The CDR3 DNA reads as TGTGCCAGCAGCGTAGAGGTAGCGGGGTCGTCCTACGAGCAGTACTTC. It codes for CASSVEVAGSSYEQYF. The chain uses TRBV9 and TRBJ2-7; 8 bases fit TRBD2. V dropped 0 bases and J dropped 1; count of bases not matched to a gene: 6. The V gene's germline CDR1 is SGDLS and CDR2 YYNGEE. The CDR3 has 16 amino acids.

The chain uses TRBV28 and TRBJ2-1; 14 bases are shared with TRBD2. The CDR3 length is 14 residues. The V gene end was trimmed by 5 bases and the J gene end by 9 bases; junction bases not matched to a gene: 3. Germline V gives CDR1 MDHEN, CDR2 SYDVKM. The CDR3 protein is CASSLGLAGGEQFF. CDR3 DNA: TGTGCCAGCAGTCTCGGACTAGCGGGGGGTGAGCAGTTCTTC.

This chain connects TRBV9 to TRBJ2-3; D ambiguous. Trimming removed 0 bases at V and 2 bases at J, with 10 bases between. CDR1 and CDR2 from the germline V gene are SGDLS and YYNGEE. The CDR3 length is 15 residues. The CDR3 DNA sequence: TGTGCCAGCAGCGTAGAAGCCCTAGTCACAGATACGCAGTATTTT. Translating gives CASSVEALVTDTQYF.

V and J are TRBV7-2 and TRBJ2-7; 7 bases are a match to TRBD1. CDR3 size: 14 residues. Per germline, CDR1 SGHTA and CDR2 FQGNSA. With V trimmed by 5 bases and J by 0 bases, 4 bases remained unmatched. The CDR3 region has the DNA TGTGCCAGCAGCCCACAGGGGAACTCCTACGAGCAGTACTTC. Protein: CASSPQGNSYEQYF. Filled out from reference TRBV7-2 and TRBJ2-7, the complete variable domain reads GAGVSQSPSNKVTEKGKDVELRCDPISGHTALYWYRQSLGQGLEFLIYFQGNSAPDKSGLPSDRFSAERTGGSVSTLTIQRTQQEDSAVYLCASSPQGNSYEQYFGPGTRLTVT.

The chain links TRBV27 to TRBJ1-6, with D possibly TRBD1 on 6 matching bases. CDR3 size: 17 residues. V was trimmed by 5 bases and J by 4 bases, leaving 18 bases between them. In germline, CDR1 is MNHEY, CDR2 SMNVEV (reference sequence). The CDR3 spells CASSHQGPAFYNSPLHF. The CDR3, as DNA: TGTGCCAGCAGTCATCAGGGGCCGGCCTTTTATAATTCACCCCTCCACTTT.

This chain connects TRBV27 to TRBJ1-6, with TRBD1 as a possible D gene (6 bases). Germline values: CDR1 MNHEY, CDR2 SMNVEV (reference sequence). V was cut by 5 bases and J by 10 bases, with 18 bases left in between. The CDR3 loop spans 15 amino acids. The CDR3 is CASSADGRGVSPLHF. Written as DNA, the CDR3 is TGTGCCAGCAGTGCAGACGGCAGGGGAGTGTCACCCCTCCACTTT.

V and J are TRBV6-1 and TRBJ1-2, with 7 nucleotides matching TRBD1. The ends lost 4 bases at V and 0 bases at J; junction bases unmatched: 8. Germline V gene sequence: CDR1 MNHNS, CDR2 SASEGT. This CDR3 has 16 amino acids. The CDR3 DNA reads TGTGCCAGCAGTGTCGCGGCAGGGGGGCCTAACTATGGCTACACCTTC. The encoded protein is CASSVAAGGPNYGYTF.